This TCR beta chain was observed in a study of shared clonotypes between healthy human individuals. As for the study in general: Used for every donor were three CD4 naive, three CD4 memory, two CD8 naive and one CD8 memory plate.

In the naive CD8 group, cells lacked CD45RO and were positively selected for CCR7, so terminally differentiated effector memory CD45RA+ cells were left out. The CDR3 covers 16 residues. Germline values: CDR1 LNHDA, CDR2 SQIVND (reference sequence). The ends were cut back, 3 bases at V and 6 bases at J, with 18 bases in the middle. Approximately 220 ng DNA, tens of thousands of T cell genomes, went into each sorted-subset replicate PCR. The protocol was immunoSEQ multiplex PCR, while the TCRdb copy is restricted to in-frame clones and leaves out a portion. The sample consists of over 800,000 clones, 85% to 95% of them appearing once.

Sequencing used naive CD8+ T cells sorted from blood. The J gene is TRBJ2-1, the V gene TRBV19, with D perhaps matching TRBD1 or TRBD2 (5 bases each). This receptor was taken from a man aged 25-40 years in good health. CDR3 amino acids: CASSIRDPPPGNEQFF. In nucleotides, the CDR3 is TGTGCCAGTAGTATCAGGGACCCTCCCCCGGGCAATGAGCAGTTCTTC.